One and the same sample provided the 11 T cell receptor beta chains below, sequenced in a study of blood T cell repertoires in COVID-19. Some clones are missing from TCRdb's copy, which holds only in-frame ones; the method was immunoSEQ multiplex PCR. The table shows approximately 190,000 clones, with around 90% occurring only once. The sequenced sample consisted of peripheral blood. Receptor source: a man in his fifties or sixties with acute or convalescent COVID-19.

The chain carries TRBV6-6 and TRBJ1-4, with D possibly being TRBD1 (5 bases). With 2 bases removed from V and 8 bases from J, the gap between germline ends came to 18 bases. The CDR3 runs 16 residues. Germline values: CDR1 MNHNY, CDR2 SVGAGI (reference sequence). CDR3 region: CASSYTVQGESEKLFF. In DNA, the CDR3 is TGTGCCAGCAGTTACACTGTCCAGGGCGAAAGCGAAAAACTGTTTTTT.

The rearrangement joins TRBV7-2 to TRBJ2-3, with TRBD2 matching over 7 bases. CDR3 length: 13 residues. Germline-derived CDR1 and CDR2 are SGHTA and FQGNSA. Unmatched junction bases numbered 7, after V lost 5 bases and J lost 8 bases. The CDR3 reads CASSATSFGTQYF. The CDR3 DNA is TGTGCCAGCAGCGCGACTAGCTTTGGTACGCAGTATTTT.

The chain carries TRBV5-1 and TRBJ2-2, with D possibly matching TRBD2 (5 bases). Trimming removed 4 bases at V and 1 base at J, with 5 bases between. The CDR3 totals 13 residues. The germline V gene has CDR1 SGHRS and CDR2 YFSETQ. The CDR3 sequence is CASSGRNTGELFF. CDR3 nucleotide sequence: TGCGCCAGCAGCGGGAGGAACACCGGGGAGCTGTTTTTT.

The chain links TRBV11-3 to TRBJ2-1, with D maybe TRBD2 (6 bases). V was cut by 2 bases and J by 9 bases, with 17 bases left in between. Germline CDR1 and CDR2: SGHNT and YENEEA. The CDR3 totals 15 residues. CDR3 region: CASSLSGPERAEQFF. The CDR3 DNA reads as TGTGCCAGCAGCTTATCGGGGCCCGAGCGGGCTGAGCAGTTCTTC.

The chain employs TRBV28 and TRBJ2-7; 13 bases match TRBD2. There are 17 residues in the CDR3. Looked up from germline, CDR1 is MDHEN and CDR2 is SYDVKM. The J segment lost 0 bases and the V segment lost 7 bases, leaving 9 bases of the junction unmatched. DNA of the CDR3: TGTGCCAGCACCCGGGGACTAGCGGGGCGAAGCTCCTACGAGCAGTACTTC. Protein product: CASTRGLAGRSSYEQYF.

The V call is TRBV4-3, the J call TRBJ2-1; 9 bases fit TRBD1. V lost 1 base and J lost 7; bases outside the gene matches: 8. This CDR3 contains 16 residues. CDR1 LGHNA and CDR2 YSLEER come from the germline V gene. The DNA for the CDR3 is TGCGCCAGCAGCCAAGGTATGGACAGGGGTTATAATGAGCAGTTCTTC. Translation gives CASSQGMDRGYNEQFF.

The chain combines TRBV6-5 with TRBJ2-5; unclear D gene. The V gene's germline CDR1 is MNHEY and CDR2 SVGAGI. V lost 8 bases to trimming and J lost 4 bases, with 5 bases between them. This CDR3 has 10 amino acids. The CDR3 region has the DNA TGTGCCAGCGGGCGAGAGACCCAGTACTTC. It is translated as CASGRETQYF.

This chain joins TRBV5-4 and TRBJ2-3, with 11 bases lining up with TRBD2. This CDR3 is built from 15 residues. Germline trimming cut 1 base from V and 9 bases from J; bases unmatched to any gene: 7. The germline V gene encodes CDR1 SGHNT and CDR2 YYREEE (reference sequence). CDR3 sequence (DNA): TGTGCCAGCAGCTTGCTAGCGGGGGGCCGGGAGACGCAGTATTTT. It codes for CASSLLAGGRETQYF.

This clone has just a few counts. The rearrangement uses TRBV30 and TRBJ1-2; no clear D gene. The CDR3 covers 14 residues. V lost 8 bases to trimming and J lost 6 bases, with 22 bases between them. Germline V gene sequence: CDR1 GTSNPN, CDR2 SVGIG (reference sequence). The CDR3 loop is CAEDSGGVPNGYTF. In DNA, the CDR3 is TGTGCCGAGGACTCCGGCGGGGTCCCAAATGGCTACACCTTC. The variable domain in full, completed from reference TRBV30 and TRBJ1-2, reads SQTIHQWPATLVQPVGSPLSLECTVEGTSNPNLYWYRQAAGRGLQLLFYSVGIGQISSEVPQNLSASRPQDRQFILSSKKLLLSDSGFYLCAEDSGGVPNGYTFGSGTRLTVV.

The chain links TRBV29-1 to TRBJ1-1; D may be TRBD1 (6 bases). CDR3 length: 13 residues. The V gene's germline CDR1 is SQVTM and CDR2 ANQGSEA. The germline V and J ends were trimmed by 7 bases and 0 bases, with 12 bases remaining between them. DNA of the CDR3: TGCAGCGCCGACGGGACACTGAACACTGAAGCTTTCTTT. Protein product: CSADGTLNTEAFF.

In DNA, the CDR3 is TGTGCCAGTAGTAGTTCCGGGAGCCAAATGGGTGAAGCTTTCTTT. Amino acid sequence: CASSSSGSQMGEAFF. This chain links TRBV19 with TRBJ1-1, with D unclear. Germline assignment: CDR1 LNHDA and CDR2 SQIVND (reference sequence). V was shortened by 4 bases and J by 7 bases, with 19 bases between the two germline ends. The CDR3 loop spans 15 amino acids.